One sample yielded the 27 T cell receptor beta chains listed below, sequenced in a study of PD-1 blockade in classical Hodgkin lymphoma (TCRdb year 2020). What the time point label conveys for this sample: cycle 1 day 1 (C1D1), immediately before nivolumab initiation. Relapse after autologous stem cell transplantation had occurred in all trial patients, and cohorts A, B and C were distinguished by prior brentuximab vedotin exposure. Receptor libraries were prepared by the immunoSEQ multiplex PCR assay. The table was pulled from immuneACCESS by TCRdb, which kept in-frame rearrangements only. Such tables lose some clones; where checked, under half of the loss comes from unresolved V genes, and the rest has no known cause. In this sample the table shows 1,500 to 2,500 clones, roughly 76% of which occur a single time. The ten largest clones add up to about 10% of the sample. The material was peripheral blood mononuclear cells (PBMCs), obtained at baseline. The source is a human donor with classical Hodgkin lymphoma.

J is TRBJ2-1 and V is TRBV5-1; 8 nucleotides align to TRBD2. Losses at the gene ends were 0 bases for V and 7 bases for J; bases not matched to a gene: 9. The CDR3 has 16 residues. The germline gives CDR1 SGHRS, CDR2 YFSETQ. CDR3 bases: TGCGCCAGCAGCTTGGATCGGGGGGGTGTTTTGAATGAGCAGTTCTTC. This encodes CASSLDRGGVLNEQFF.

This clone is deemed large. This sequence joins TRBV2 and TRBJ2-7; D call uncertain. Trimming stripped 7 bases from V and 1 base from J, with 14 bases between. The CDR3 runs to 14 residues. Germline loops: CDR1 SNHLY, CDR2 FYNNEI. In DNA, the CDR3 is TGTGCCAGCATGATGGAGTCCGGATCCTACGAGCAGTACTTC. This encodes CASMMESGSYEQYF. The full variable domain, completed using reference TRBV2 and TRBJ2-7, is EPEVTQTPSHQVTQMGQEVILRCVPISNHLYFYWYRQILGQKVEFLVSFYNNEISEKSEIFDDQFSVERPDGSNFTLKIRSTKLEDSAMYFCASMMESGSYEQYFGPGTRLTVT.

The rearrangement uses TRBV11-3 and TRBJ2-3; 13 bases fit TRBD2. The germline V gene has CDR1 SGHNT and CDR2 YENEEA. The length of the CDR3 is 17 residues. Trimming cost V 5 bases and J 5 bases; bases outside gene matches: 10. CDR3 amino acids: CASSPQTSGGEGDTQYF. The CDR3 DNA follows: TGTGCCAGCAGCCCGCAAACTAGCGGGGGGGAGGGAGATACGCAGTATTTT.

This chain joins TRBV5-8 and TRBJ1-2; D gene ambiguous. The CDR3 is made up of 15 amino acids. Trimming removed 1 base at V and 4 bases at J, with 14 bases between. CDR1 and CDR2 (germline): SGHTS, YDEGEE. The CDR3 sequence is CASSLSVKDLYGYTF. CDR3 coding DNA: TGTGCCAGCAGCTTGTCGGTAAAGGACCTCTATGGCTACACCTTC.

This chain uses TRBV6-4 with TRBJ1-6; TRBD1 matches at 9 bases. The V gene's germline CDR1 is MRHNA and CDR2 SNTAGT. CDR3 size: 14 residues. After removal of 6 bases from V and 5 bases from J, the junction contained 2 bases not matched to a gene. CDR3 bases: TGTGCCAGCAGGGGGACAGGGAATAATTCACCCCTCCACTTT. This translates into CASRGTGNNSPLHF.

In nucleotides, the CDR3 is TGTGCCTGGAGTGGGGTAGGGGATGAGCAGTTCTTC. Translation: CAWSGVGDEQFF. This chain connects TRBV30 to TRBJ2-1; D might be TRBD1 (5 bases). V dropped 1 base and J dropped 8 bases, with 9 bases sitting between them. The CDR3 has 12 residues. Germline assignment: CDR1 GTSNPN and CDR2 SVGIG (reference sequence). Full variable domain (rest looked up from reference TRBV30 and TRBJ2-1): SQTIHQWPATLVQPVGSPLSLECTVEGTSNPNLYWYRQAAGRGLQLLFYSVGIGQISSEVPQNLSASRPQDRQFILSSKKLLLSDSGFYLCAWSGVGDEQFFGPGTRLTVL.

The chain links TRBV19 to TRBJ2-2; maybe TRBD2 (6 bases). This CDR3 has 12 amino acids. Germline CDR1 is LNHDA and CDR2 is SQIVND (reference sequence). Trimming took off 6 bases at V and 5 bases at J, with 7 bases between the two ends. The CDR3 reads CASRRGTGELFF. As DNA, the CDR3 is TGTGCCAGTAGACGGGGGACCGGGGAGCTGTTTTTT.

The V and J genes are TRBV4-1 and TRBJ2-1; D call uncertain. This CDR3 is 16 amino acids long. With 1 base removed from V and 1 base from J, the gap between germline ends came to 11 bases. CDR1 is MGHRA, CDR2 YSYEKL, per germline. The CDR3 DNA reads TGCGCCAGCAGCCAAGTCAATCTTATATCCTACAATGAGCAGTTCTTC. It specifies CASSQVNLISYNEQFF.

The genes are TRBV13 and TRBJ1-6, with unresolved D. This CDR3 region has 14 residues. V lost 5 bases and J lost 1, with 6 bases in between. Per the germline V gene, CDR1 is PRHDT and CDR2 is FYEKMQ (reference sequence). This chain's CDR3 is CASSPQSYNSPLHF. CDR3 coding DNA: TGTGCCAGCAGCCCCCAGTCCTATAATTCACCCCTCCACTTT.

The chain links TRBV18 to TRBJ2-1; possible D gene TRBD2, 5 bases. The ends were cut back, 1 base at V and 4 bases at J, with 11 bases in the middle. Germline lookup yields CDR1 KGHSH and CDR2 LQKENI. The CDR3 runs to 15 residues. The CDR3 sequence is CASSPLGEGYNEQFF. The CDR3 nucleotides are TGTGCCAGCTCACCACTGGGAGAAGGGTACAATGAGCAGTTCTTC.

This sequence joins TRBV4-1 and TRBJ2-7; D gene ambiguous. The V end lost 0 bases, the J end lost 0 bases, and 9 bases lay between the germline ends. The germline V gene encodes CDR1 MGHRA and CDR2 YSYEKL. The CDR3 loop spans 15 amino acids. CDR3 in amino acids: CASSQDSPTSYEQYF. The DNA for the CDR3 is TGCGCCAGCAGCCAAGATAGTCCTACCTCCTACGAGCAGTACTTC.

This clone was seen more than once but under ten times. The rearrangement links TRBV7-9 to TRBJ1-1; maybe TRBD1 (6 bases). V lost 5 bases to trimming and J lost 7 bases, with 14 bases between them. Germline V gene lookup returns CDR1 SEHNR and CDR2 FQNEAQ (reference sequence). The CDR3 runs 13 residues. The CDR3 bases are TGTGCCAGCAGCCCCAGGACAGCCTTTGAAGCTTTCTTT. Its protein product is CASSPRTAFEAFF.

This clone was recorded once. V usage is TRBV7-8 and J usage is TRBJ1-6, with 11 bases identical to TRBD1. This CDR3 spans 14 amino acids. CDR1 SGHVS and CDR2 FQNEAQ come from the germline V gene. Trimming cost V 4 bases and J 9 bases; bases outside gene matches: 2. This chain's CDR3 is CASSSGQGVSPLHF. In nucleotides, the CDR3 is TGTGCCAGCAGCTCGGGACAGGGGGTTTCACCCCTCCACTTT.

This clone was seen only a few times. The chain combines TRBV6-6 with TRBJ2-7; 7 bases are a match to TRBD1. CDR1 is MNHNY and CDR2 is SVGAGI in the germline V gene (reference sequence). V trimming: 2 bases; J trimming: 5 bases; junction bases outside the gene matches: 9. The CDR3 runs to 15 residues. In DNA, the CDR3 is TGTGCCAGCAGTTACGGGAGACAGGGTACCCACGAGCAGTACTTC. It specifies CASSYGRQGTHEQYF.

The gene calls are TRBV27 and TRBJ1-1; 10 positions match TRBD1. The CDR3 covers 13 residues. The V and J ends lost 3 bases and 10 bases, in that order; junction bases with no gene match: 5. Per germline, CDR1 MNHEY and CDR2 SMNVEV (reference sequence). In DNA form, the CDR3 reads TGTGCCAGCAGTTTGGACAGGGGGGGTTTAGCTTTCTTT. The encoded protein is CASSLDRGGLAFF.

The chain uses TRBV4-3 and TRBJ2-7; 9 bases agree with TRBD1. The CDR3 has 17 amino acids. V was clipped by 0 bases and J by 1 base; unmatched bases: 7. The germline gives CDR1 LGHNA, CDR2 YSLEER. CDR3 sequence reads: CASSQEDGTGRSYEQYF. For the CDR3, the DNA is TGCGCCAGCAGCCAAGAAGACGGGACAGGGAGGTCCTACGAGCAGTACTTC.

The chain links TRBV6-5 to TRBJ1-1, with D possibly being TRBD1 (6 bases). V shed 5 bases and J shed 4 bases, with 11 bases lying between them. CDR1 is MNHEY, CDR2 SVGAGI, per germline. The CDR3 extends over 13 amino acids. CDR3 in DNA: TGTGCCAGCAGTAACCCACAGGGCACTGAAGCTTTCTTT. The encoded protein is CASSNPQGTEAFF.

The chain recombines TRBV19 with TRBJ2-4; possible D gene TRBD2, 6 bases. The CDR3 covers 13 residues. CDR1 LNHDA and CDR2 SQIVND come from the germline V gene (reference sequence). The ends were cut back, 5 bases at V and 9 bases at J, with 14 bases in the middle. This CDR3 reads CASSGGKGGIQYF. The CDR3 nucleotides are TGTGCCAGTAGTGGGGGGAAGGGCGGCATTCAGTACTTC. Full variable domain (missing parts from reference TRBV19 and TRBJ2-4): DGGITQSPKYLFRKEGQNVTLSCEQNLNHDAMYWYRQDPGQGLRLIYYSQIVNDFQKGDIAEGYSVSREKKESFPLTVTSAQKNPTAFYLCASSGGKGGIQYFGAGTRLSVL.

Written as DNA, the CDR3 is TGTGCCAGTAGTATGTCGACAGGATCCTATGGCTACACCTTC. Its protein is CASSMSTGSYGYTF. The rearrangement links TRBV19 to TRBJ1-2; TRBD1 is a possible D gene (6 bases). Germline V gives CDR1 LNHDA, CDR2 SQIVND (reference sequence). The CDR3 contains 14 residues. The ends were cut back, 3 bases at V and 4 bases at J, with 12 bases in the middle.

This chain joins TRBV7-2 and TRBJ2-3; 9 bases line up with TRBD2. V shed 5 bases, J shed 3 bases, and the junction held 6 bases outside the gene matches. Germline V lookup: CDR1 SGHTA, CDR2 FQGNSA. The CDR3 contains 15 residues. The CDR3 loop reads CASSASGGRTDTQYF. The CDR3, as DNA: TGTGCCAGCAGCGCCAGCGGGGGGCGGACAGATACGCAGTATTTT.

The rearrangement uses TRBV6-5 and TRBJ1-5, with D perhaps TRBD1 (5 bases). The germline V gene encodes CDR1 MNHEY and CDR2 SVGAGI. With 3 bases removed from V and 2 bases from J, the gap between germline ends came to 11 bases. The CDR3 extends over 15 amino acids. The CDR3 DNA reads TGTGCCAGCAGTTATGGGGCGTCGGGCAATCAGCCCCAGCATTTT. Translating gives CASSYGASGNQPQHF.

This clone is judged large. The V gene is TRBV7-9, the J gene TRBJ1-2; no reliable D call. The length of the CDR3 is 16 residues. V lost 0 bases and J lost 4, with 15 bases in between. Germline CDR1 and CDR2: SEHNR and FQNEAQ (reference sequence). The CDR3 bases are TGTGCCAGCAGCTTAGCTCCCCCGGACTACGGCTATGGCTACACCTTC. It yields the protein CASSLAPPDYGYGYTF.

The V and J genes are TRBV7-2 and TRBJ2-3; 9 bases map to TRBD1. CDR1 SGHTA and CDR2 FQGNSA come from the germline V gene. Germline trimming cut 10 bases from V and 5 bases from J; bases unmatched to any gene: 7. The CDR3 runs 13 residues. The CDR3 loop is CATRDRDLDTQYF. DNA for the CDR3: TGTGCCACCCGGGACAGGGACTTAGATACGCAGTATTTT. Combining the CDR3 with reference TRBV7-2 and TRBJ2-3 gives the whole variable domain GAGVSQSPSNKVTEKGKDVELRCDPISGHTALYWYRQSLGQGLEFLIYFQGNSAPDKSGLPSDRFSAERTGGSVSTLTIQRTQQEDSAVYLCATRDRDLDTQYFGPGTRLTVL.

A few counts support this clone. This rearrangement joins TRBV7-6 to TRBJ2-2, with 7 bases that match TRBD2. Per the germline V gene, CDR1 is SGHVS and CDR2 is FNYEAQ. The CDR3 extends over 13 amino acids. The V segment lost 1 base and the J segment 13 bases; nucleotides outside the gene matches: 6. The CDR3 nucleotides are TGTGCCAGCAGCTTAGACGGTGGGGAGGGGCTGTTTTTT. Its translation is CASSLDGGEGLFF. Variable domain in full (rest from reference TRBV7-6 and TRBJ2-2): GAGVSQSPRYKVTKRGQDVALRCDPISGHVSLYWYRQALGQGPEFLTYFNYEAQQDKSGLPNDRFSAERPEGSISTLTIQRTEQRDSAMYRCASSLDGGEGLFFGEGSRLTVL.

The chain carries TRBV7-2 and TRBJ1-2, with D uncertain. V lost 0 bases to trimming and J lost 7 bases, with 9 bases between them. CDR1 SGHTA and CDR2 FQGNSA come from the germline V gene. This CDR3 region has 13 residues. CDR3 loop: CASSLAGLGGYTF. For the CDR3, the DNA is TGTGCCAGCAGCTTAGCAGGGTTAGGTGGCTACACCTTC.

The V and J genes are TRBV5-4 and TRBJ2-3; 9 nucleotides agree with TRBD2. Germline lookup yields CDR1 SGHNT and CDR2 YYREEE (reference sequence). J lost 0 bases, V lost 4 bases, and 9 bases had no gene match. The CDR3 is made up of 17 amino acids. CDR3 in DNA: TGTGCCAGCAGCGGGACTAGCAGTTCGGTTAGCACAGATACGCAGTATTTT. The encoded protein is CASSGTSSSVSTDTQYF.

This chain joins TRBV7-9 and TRBJ2-3, with a possible D match to TRBD2 (6 bases). Germline loops: CDR1 SEHNR, CDR2 FQNEAQ (reference sequence). The CDR3 extends over 19 amino acids. Trimming took off 4 bases at V and 0 bases at J, with 23 bases between the two ends. The CDR3 bases are TGTGCCAGCAGCTCGGGAGTTCCGGGGGTGTCCGCGAGCACAGATACGCAGTATTTT. Translated, it gives CASSSGVPGVSASTDTQYF.